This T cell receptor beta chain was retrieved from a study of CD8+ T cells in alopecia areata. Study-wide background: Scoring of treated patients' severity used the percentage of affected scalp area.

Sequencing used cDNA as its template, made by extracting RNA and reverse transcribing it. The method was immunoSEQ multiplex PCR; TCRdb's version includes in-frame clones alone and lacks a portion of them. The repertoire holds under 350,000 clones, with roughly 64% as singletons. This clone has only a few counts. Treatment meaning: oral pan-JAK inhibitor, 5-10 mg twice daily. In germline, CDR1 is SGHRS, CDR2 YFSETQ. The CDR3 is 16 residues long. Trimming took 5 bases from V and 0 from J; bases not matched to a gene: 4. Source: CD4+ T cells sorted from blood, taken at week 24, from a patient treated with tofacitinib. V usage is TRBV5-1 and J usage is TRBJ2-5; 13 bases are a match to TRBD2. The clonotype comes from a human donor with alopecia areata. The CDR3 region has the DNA TGCGCCAGCAGTCGGGGACTAGCGGGGTACCAAGAGACCCAGTACTTC. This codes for CASSRGLAGYQETQYF.